This paragraph reports one TCR beta chain. This sample is part of a study of CD8 T cells in Susac syndrome. TCR beta sequencing covered blood CD8+ and CD4+ T cells. The multiple sclerosis controls were treatment-naive patients, and their relapsing-remitting disease was stable or active. V lost 5 bases, J lost 3 bases, and 7 bases lay in between. CDR1 is SNHLY, CDR2 FYNNEI, per germline. The CDR3 length is 12 residues. RNA totalling roughly 0.45 to 1 ug underwent reverse transcription with random hexamers. Amplification of TCR beta CDR3 across 54 Vbeta and 13 Jbeta was performed with immunoSEQ multiplex PCR. TCRdb analysed the immunoSEQ multiplex PCR reads with MiXCR anew, one entry per CDR3 protein. In the table there are a few hundred thousand distinct CDR3 sequences, around 92% of which are singletons.

Source material: CD4+ T cells from PBMCs. J is TRBJ1-2 and V is TRBV2; tentatively, D is TRBD1 (5 bases). The sequence was collected from a human donor with multiple sclerosis. DNA of the CDR3: TGTGCCAGCAGTCCACAGGACTATGGCTACACCTTC. Translating gives CASSPQDYGYTF.